This passage covers 32 T cell receptor beta chains from one sample sequenced in a study of blood T cell repertoires in COVID-19 (TCRdb year 2020). Libraries were prepared through the immunoSEQ multiplex PCR assay. The table was pulled from immuneACCESS by TCRdb, which kept in-frame rearrangements only. Such tables lose some clones; where checked, under half of the loss comes from unresolved V genes, and the rest has no known cause. The sample table records some 66,000 clones; over 85% of these occur just once. Jointly, the top ten make up approximately 2.6% of the sample. The sequencing input was peripheral blood. These receptors were collected from a man aged 70-80 years with active COVID-19.

The chain employs TRBV7-2 and TRBJ2-7; 12 nucleotides line up with TRBD2. The CDR3 has 15 residues. Trimming at V came to 5 bases and at J to 2 bases, leaving 4 bases not matched to a gene. The germline V gene has CDR1 SGHTA and CDR2 FQGNSA. DNA of the CDR3: TGTGCCAGCAGCCCGGGACTAGCGGGCCCCTACGAGCAGTACTTC. This gives the protein CASSPGLAGPYEQYF.

The chain uses TRBV5-1 and TRBJ2-2, with D hard to call. CDR3 size: 12 residues. CDR1 is SGHRS, CDR2 YFSETQ, per germline. The V end lost 0 bases, the J end lost 7 bases, and 4 bases lay between the germline ends. The CDR3 bases are TGCGCCAGCAGCTTGGGACACGGGGAGCTGTTTTTT. This translates into CASSLGHGELFF.

This chain links TRBV3-1 (or the pseudogene TRBV3-2) with TRBJ1-2; tentative D call: TRBD1 (5 bases). The germline V gene has CDR1 LGHDT and CDR2 YNNKEL (reference sequence). The CDR3 is 12 residues long. Trimming took off 4 bases at V and 8 bases at J, with 11 bases between the two ends. CDR3 residues: CASSPRRDGYTF. In nucleotides, the CDR3 is TGTGCCAGCAGCCCGAGGAGGGACGGCTACACCTTC.

The genes are TRBV14 and TRBJ2-5; TRBD2 matches 12 bases. Trimming at V came to 1 base and at J to 5 bases, leaving 2 bases not matched to a gene. CDR1 is SGHDN and CDR2 is FVKESK in the germline V gene. The CDR3 contains 15 residues. The CDR3 region is CASSQGTSGVETQYF. As DNA, the CDR3 is TGTGCCAGCAGCCAAGGGACTAGCGGGGTCGAGACCCAGTACTTC.

The chain recombines TRBV6-1 with TRBJ2-2, with D possibly being TRBD1 (6 bases). Germline loops: CDR1 MNHNS, CDR2 SASEGT. Between the trimmed V and J ends, which lost 2 bases and 0 bases, there was a span of 13 bases. This CDR3 has 17 residues. CDR3 in amino acids: CASSEYRDNTNTGELFF. CDR3 bases: TGTGCCAGCAGTGAATACCGGGACAACACGAACACCGGGGAGCTGTTTTTT.

The chain uses TRBV5-1 and TRBJ1-4, with D uncertain. Germline CDR1 is SGHRS and CDR2 is YFSETQ. The CDR3 consists of 17 residues. V gave up 4 bases and J gave up 0 bases, with 16 bases separating them. In DNA form, the CDR3 reads TGCGCCAGCAGCCCGACTGTAGGTGCGACAACTAATGAAAAACTGTTTTTT. As protein: CASSPTVGATTNEKLFF. Filled out from reference TRBV5-1 and TRBJ1-4, the complete variable domain reads KAGVTQTPRYLIKTRGQQVTLSCSPISGHRSVSWYQQTPGQGLQFLFEYFSETQRNKGNFPGRFSGRQFSNSRSEMNVSTLELGDSALYLCASSPTVGATTNEKLFFGSGTQLSVL.

The chain carries TRBV12-5 and TRBJ2-7, with TRBD2 matching 7 bases. The CDR3 has 19 residues. Germline V CDR1 and CDR2: LGHNT, FRNRAP. V dropped 0 bases and J dropped 0; count of bases not matched to a gene: 14. The CDR3 reads CASGLVDGGIKSSSYEQYF. The CDR3 region has the DNA TGTGCTAGTGGTTTGGTTGACGGGGGGATTAAATCGAGCTCCTACGAGCAGTACTTC.

The chain has TRBV30 and TRBJ2-7; D is possibly TRBD1 (6 bases). V lost 0 bases and J lost 3, with 24 bases in between. The CDR3 extends over 18 amino acids. Germline V gene data show CDR1 as GTSNPN and CDR2 as SVGIG (reference sequence). The CDR3 loop reads CAWSVKGLQGYVVYEQYV. CDR3 coding DNA: TGTGCCTGGAGTGTAAAAGGATTGCAGGGGTATGTAGTCTACGAGCAGTACGTC.

This rearrangement joins TRBV19 to TRBJ2-2; 9 bases are shared with TRBD1. CDR1 and CDR2 (germline): LNHDA, SQIVND (reference sequence). Unmatched junction bases numbered 3, after V lost 4 bases and J lost 0 bases. This CDR3 has 16 residues. CDR3 sequence: CASSKRQGANTGELFF. The CDR3 DNA follows: TGTGCCAGTAGTAAGAGACAGGGGGCGAACACCGGGGAGCTGTTTTTT. Complete variable domain (other parts from reference TRBV19 and TRBJ2-2): DGGITQSPKYLFRKEGQNVTLSCEQNLNHDAMYWYRQDPGQGLRLIYYSQIVNDFQKGDIAEGYSVSREKKESFPLTVTSAQKNPTAFYLCASSKRQGANTGELFFGEGSRLTVL.

The rearrangement joins TRBV6-2 or TRBV6-3 to TRBJ2-7; TRBD2 might be the D (5 bases). This CDR3 spans 12 amino acids. Trimming took off 6 bases at V and 9 bases at J, with 15 bases between the two ends. CDR1 and CDR2 from the germline V gene are MNHEY and SVGEGT. The CDR3, as DNA: TGTGCCAGCAGCTCCCCCGGGGAAGGGCAGTACTTC. Translating gives CASSSPGEGQYF.

The V gene is TRBV27, the J gene TRBJ2-7; 7 positions match TRBD2. The CDR3 is made up of 14 amino acids. The junction had 6 bases not matched to a gene; V was cut back by 5 bases and J by 2 bases. Germline V lookup: CDR1 MNHEY, CDR2 SMNVEV (reference sequence). CDR3 in amino acids: CASSTSALPYEQYF. The CDR3 DNA reads TGTGCCAGCAGTACTAGCGCCCTCCCCTACGAGCAGTACTTC.

The DNA of the CDR3 is TGTGCCAGCAGTTCCCGGACAGGGGGGACCTACACCTTC. Protein sequence: CASSSRTGGTYTF. The chain is built from TRBV25-1 and TRBJ1-2; 10 bases fit TRBD1. Germline-derived CDR1 and CDR2 are MGHDK and SYGVNS. The CDR3 has 13 amino acids. Trimming cost V 5 bases and J 10 bases; bases outside gene matches: 7.

The J gene is TRBJ1-5, the V gene TRBV7-2; possibly TRBD1 for D (6 bases). Germline loops: CDR1 SGHTA, CDR2 FQGNSA. This CDR3 contains 16 residues. Deletions cut 5 bases from V and 1 base from J, with 15 bases between. The CDR3 bases are TGTGCCAGCAGCCCCACGGGGGGGCTAAGCAATCAGCCCCAGCATTTT. Its translation is CASSPTGGLSNQPQHF. The variable domain in full, completed from reference TRBV7-2 and TRBJ1-5, reads GAGVSQSPSNKVTEKGKDVELRCDPISGHTALYWYRQSLGQGLEFLIYFQGNSAPDKSGLPSDRFSAERTGGSVSTLTIQRTQQEDSAVYLCASSPTGGLSNQPQHFGDGTRLSIL.

The chain uses TRBV19 and TRBJ2-1; 7 bases line up with TRBD1. The CDR3 totals 14 residues. In germline, CDR1 is LNHDA, CDR2 SQIVND (reference sequence). V lost 4 bases to trimming and J lost 9 bases; unmatched junction nucleotides: 9. Here the CDR3 DNA reads TGTGCCAGTAGTACCAGGACAGGAATGCTTGAGCAGTTCTTC. Its protein product is CASSTRTGMLEQFF.

The chain combines TRBV9 with TRBJ2-2, with 7 bases that match TRBD2. Germline CDR1 reads SGDLS; CDR2 reads YYNGEE. There are 16 residues in the CDR3. V lost 4 bases, J lost 2 bases, and 8 bases stayed unmatched. The CDR3 DNA reads as TGTGCCAGCAGCTATAGTGGGGGGGTCAACACCGGGGAGCTGTTTTTT. This gives the protein CASSYSGGVNTGELFF.

The chain carries TRBV20-1 and TRBJ2-2; the match to TRBD2 covers 12 bases. The ends lost 3 bases at V and 3 bases at J; junction bases unmatched: 5. Germline V gives CDR1 DFQATT, CDR2 SNEGSKA (reference sequence). The CDR3 is 16 amino acids. The CDR3, as DNA: TGCAGTGCTAGTCCTAGCGGGGGGGAACACACCGGGGAGCTGTTTTTT. Its translation is CSASPSGGEHTGELFF.

This sequence joins TRBV6-5 and TRBJ1-2; 7 bases line up with TRBD1. Per the germline V gene, CDR1 is MNHEY and CDR2 is SVGAGI. The CDR3 loop spans 15 amino acids. With 6 bases clipped from V and 3 bases from J, the junction kept 10 bases outside the gene matches. The CDR3 region is CASRRGQLGYYGYTF. The CDR3 nucleotides are TGTGCCAGCAGAAGGGGACAGCTAGGCTACTATGGCTACACCTTC.

This rearrangement joins TRBV5-5 to TRBJ2-2, with 9 bases aligning to TRBD1. V was clipped by 4 bases and J by 5 bases; unmatched bases: 9. Looked up from germline, CDR1 is SGHKS and CDR2 is YYEKEE (reference sequence). The CDR3 spans 16 residues. The CDR3 DNA follows: TGTGCCAGCAGCCCGGGGTTCGGGACAGGGACCGGGGAGCTGTTTTTT. Protein sequence: CASSPGFGTGTGELFF.

The rearrangement joins TRBV5-1 to TRBJ2-5; the D gene is possibly TRBD1 (5 bases). Germline values: CDR1 SGHRS, CDR2 YFSETQ. CDR3 length: 15 residues. V was shortened by 5 bases and J by 4 bases, with 18 bases between the two germline ends. The CDR3 sequence: CASRGEGLKGETQYF. CDR3 DNA: TGCGCCAGCAGAGGGGAAGGTCTGAAGGGAGAGACCCAGTACTTC.

V is TRBV6-6 and J is TRBJ2-3, with 10 bases identical to TRBD2. The CDR3 sequence is 13 residues long. The J segment lost 11 bases and the V segment lost 2 bases, leaving 4 bases of the junction unmatched. Germline V gene data show CDR1 as MNHNY and CDR2 as SVGAGI (reference sequence). Here the CDR3 reads CASSYGIAGGQYF. CDR3 DNA: TGTGCCAGCAGTTACGGGATAGCGGGGGGGCAGTATTTT.

This chain links TRBV27 with TRBJ2-2; 7 bases map to TRBD1. J was trimmed by 1 base and V by 6 bases; bases with no gene match: 5. CDR1 and CDR2 from the germline V gene are MNHEY and SMNVEV (reference sequence). The CDR3 has 15 amino acids. CDR3 bases: TGTGCCAGCAGCCGGACAGGCTGGAACACCGGGGAGCTGTTTTTT. This gives the protein CASSRTGWNTGELFF.

V and J are TRBV19 and TRBJ2-2; 11 positions agree with TRBD2. Germline loops: CDR1 LNHDA, CDR2 SQIVND (reference sequence). The CDR3 totals 13 residues. V gave up 9 bases and J gave up 6 bases; unmatched junction bases: 3. The CDR3, as DNA: TGTGCCAGCACTAGCGGGGGTTCCGGGGAGCTGTTTTTT. Translating gives CASTSGGSGELFF.

The V and J genes are TRBV18 and TRBJ2-7; D ambiguous. The CDR3 extends over 13 amino acids. Trimming stripped 0 bases from V and 3 bases from J, with 6 bases between. Germline V gives CDR1 KGHSH, CDR2 LQKENI. Written as DNA, the CDR3 is TGTGCCAGCTCACCACCAGGCGGCTACGAGCAGTACTTC. Encoded protein: CASSPPGGYEQYF.

This clone appeared a single time. The rearrangement joins TRBV12-5 to TRBJ2-1; 8 bases fit TRBD2. The length of the CDR3 is 18 residues. The V segment lost 1 base and the J segment 0 bases; nucleotides outside the gene matches: 8. The germline V gene has CDR1 LGHNT and CDR2 FRNRAP. CDR3 in amino acids: CASGLAQAGVSSYNEQFF. As DNA, the CDR3 is TGTGCTAGTGGTTTGGCACAAGCGGGGGTCAGCTCCTACAATGAGCAGTTCTTC.

This clone was seen a single time. The V and J genes are TRBV6-1 and TRBJ1-4, with 7 bases identical to TRBD1. Germline CDR1 and CDR2: MNHNS and SASEGT. This CDR3 is built from 14 residues. Unmatched junction bases numbered 5, after V lost 3 bases and J lost 7 bases. CDR3: CASSDRDRSEKLFF. DNA for the CDR3: TGTGCCAGCAGTGACCGGGACAGAAGTGAAAAACTGTTTTTT.

The gene calls are TRBV9 and TRBJ2-5; 8 bases map to TRBD1. With V trimmed by 7 bases and J by 4 bases, 9 bases remained unmatched. The CDR3 loop spans 14 amino acids. Germline V gives CDR1 SGDLS, CDR2 YYNGEE. The CDR3 here is CASGRTGQVETQYF. The CDR3 DNA reads as TGTGCCAGCGGCAGAACGGGACAGGTAGAGACCCAGTACTTC.

The chain combines TRBV2 with TRBJ1-6, with D maybe TRBD1 (6 bases). CDR1 is SNHLY, CDR2 FYNNEI, per germline. With 7 bases removed from V and 9 bases from J, the gap between germline ends came to 16 bases. This CDR3 region has 14 residues. CDR3 coding DNA: TGTGCCAGCACTATGGACAGCGAGGGTTCACCCCTCCACTTT. It is translated as CASTMDSEGSPLHF.

The V gene is TRBV7-2, the J gene TRBJ1-1; D not certain. Trimming left V 1 base short and J 3 bases short, with 6 bases between. CDR3 size: 13 residues. From germline, CDR1 is SGHTA and CDR2 FQGNSA. As DNA, the CDR3 is TGTGCCAGCAGCTTAGGGGCCTACACTGAAGCTTTCTTT. Its translation is CASSLGAYTEAFF.

The chain carries TRBV7-9 and TRBJ1-1; TRBD1 aligns across 11 bases. This CDR3 spans 13 amino acids. Trimming cost V 6 bases and J 8 bases; bases outside gene matches: 5. CDR1 is SEHNR, CDR2 FQNEAQ, per germline (reference sequence). The CDR3 here is CASSADRGPEAFF. The CDR3, as DNA: TGTGCCAGCAGTGCGGACAGGGGGCCCGAAGCTTTCTTT.

This clone occurred once. The chain recombines TRBV3-1 (or the pseudogene TRBV3-2) with TRBJ1-5; perhaps TRBD1 as D (6 bases). CDR1 and CDR2 (germline): LGHDT, YNNKEL (reference sequence). The CDR3 loop spans 16 amino acids. Between the trimmed V and J ends, which lost 2 bases and 3 bases, there was a span of 14 bases. CDR3 amino acids: CASSQPNRVDNQPQHF. The CDR3 coding sequence is TGTGCCAGCAGCCAACCTAACAGGGTAGACAATCAGCCCCAGCATTTT.

This clone was observed a few times. The gene calls are TRBV19 and TRBJ2-3; 7 positions agree with TRBD2. V shed 5 bases, J shed 4 bases, and the junction held 15 bases outside the gene matches. Germline CDR1 LNHDA, CDR2 SQIVND (reference sequence). The CDR3 consists of 17 residues. The CDR3 DNA sequence: TGTGCCAGTAGTCGATGGCTGGGGGGGAAAAACTCAGATACGCAGTATTTT. Translated, it gives CASSRWLGGKNSDTQYF. The variable domain in full, completed from reference TRBV19 and TRBJ2-3, reads DGGITQSPKYLFRKEGQNVTLSCEQNLNHDAMYWYRQDPGQGLRLIYYSQIVNDFQKGDIAEGYSVSREKKESFPLTVTSAQKNPTAFYLCASSRWLGGKNSDTQYFGPGTRLTVL.

The chain couples TRBV10-3 to TRBJ2-4; D unclear. The V end lost 3 bases, the J end lost 1 base, and 10 bases lay between the germline ends. The germline CDR1 and CDR2 sequences are ENHRY and SYGVKD. This CDR3 region has 15 residues. This CDR3 reads CAISDPFRAKNIQYF. The CDR3 DNA is TGTGCCATCAGTGACCCTTTCAGGGCCAAAAACATTCAGTACTTC.